The next 28 T cell receptor beta chains were all read from a single sample in a study of T cell responses to AZD1222 COVID-19 vaccine. Generated by immunoSEQ multiplex PCR, the TCRdb table keeps only in-frame clones and is missing some. Of about 95,000 clones detected, 85% to 90% appear once; the ten largest clones hold 3.7%. The sequencing used peripheral blood, collected on day 0 of AZD1222 vaccination. Source of these receptors: an adult in good health.

This chain connects TRBV12-3 or TRBV12-4 to TRBJ1-4, with TRBD1 matching 8 bases. This CDR3 contains 13 residues. Trimming at V came to 7 bases and at J to 10 bases, leaving 8 bases not matched to a gene. CDR3 loop: CASKETGVGKLFF. CDR3 sequence (DNA): TGTGCCAGCAAAGAGACAGGGGTAGGAAAACTGTTTTTT.

The gene calls are TRBV6-5 and TRBJ1-3; D not resolved. Germline values: CDR1 MNHEY, CDR2 SVGAGI. V gave up 3 bases and J gave up 0 bases, with 12 bases separating them. There are 16 residues in the CDR3. CDR3 sequence (DNA): TGTGCCAGCAGTTATAGCAGGTTTGGCTCTGGAAACACCATATATTTT. This encodes CASSYSRFGSGNTIYF.

The chain joins TRBV12-3 or TRBV12-4 to TRBJ1-1; 7 nucleotides align to TRBD1. The CDR3 sequence is 12 residues long. V was pared by 8 bases and J by 4 bases, with 4 bases of the junction left unmatched. The CDR3 loop reads CASGYRGTEAFF. DNA of the CDR3: TGTGCCAGCGGATACAGGGGCACTGAAGCTTTCTTT.

The chain uses TRBV15 and TRBJ2-1; D remains unclear. The germline V gene encodes CDR1 LNHNV and CDR2 YYDKDF (reference sequence). The V end was cut by 0 bases, the J end by 11 bases, with 8 bases between. The CDR3 is 12 amino acids. In DNA, the CDR3 is TGTGCCACCAGCAGAGATCGGGTCCAGCAGTTCTTC. Its translation: CATSRDRVQQFF.

This clone has just a few counts. The chain carries TRBV7-9 and TRBJ2-7; TRBD1 matches 8 bases. CDR1 and CDR2 from the germline V gene are SEHNR and FQNEAQ (reference sequence). Trimming took 1 base from V and 5 from J; bases not matched to a gene: 4. The CDR3 has 14 residues. The CDR3 sequence is CASSLGQGADEQYF. CDR3 nucleotides: TGTGCCAGCAGCTTAGGGCAGGGGGCCGACGAGCAGTACTTC.

This sequence joins TRBV7-8 and TRBJ2-5; D possibly uses TRBD1 or TRBD2 (5 bases each). CDR1 and CDR2 (germline): SGHVS, FQNEAQ. The CDR3 has 14 amino acids. The V end lost 4 bases, the J end lost 1 base, and 10 bases lay between the germline ends. The chain's CDR3 is CASSSYGAQETQYF. In DNA, the CDR3 is TGTGCCAGCAGCTCCTACGGGGCCCAAGAGACCCAGTACTTC. Variable domain in full (rest from reference TRBV7-8 and TRBJ2-5): GAGVSQSPRYKVAKRGQDVALRCDPISGHVSLFWYQQALGQGPEFLTYFQNEAQLDKSGLPSDRFFAERPEGSVSTLKIQRTQQEDSAVYLCASSSYGAQETQYFGPGTRLLVL.

Here the CDR3 reads CSGSGVEETQYF. The CDR3 nucleotides read TGCAGCGGTAGCGGGGTAGAAGAGACCCAGTACTTC. The gene calls are TRBV29-1 and TRBJ2-5; 8 nucleotides match TRBD2. The V and J ends lost 7 bases and 3 bases, in that order; junction bases with no gene match: 4. This CDR3 comprises 12 residues. Germline V CDR1 and CDR2: SQVTM, ANQGSEA. The variable domain in full, completed from reference TRBV29-1 and TRBJ2-5, reads SAVISQKPSRDICQRGTSLTIQCQVDSQVTMMFWYRQQPGQSLTLIATANQGSEATYESGFVIDKFPISRPNLTFSTLTVSNMSPEDSSIYLCSGSGVEETQYFGPGTRLLVL.

This chain links TRBV5-1 with TRBJ2-3; 7 nucleotides match TRBD1. The CDR3 loop spans 14 amino acids. Germline-derived CDR1 and CDR2 are SGHRS and YFSETQ. J was trimmed by 5 bases and V by 3 bases; bases with no gene match: 6. The CDR3 loop reads CASSSGQVGDTQYF. The DNA for the CDR3 is TGCGCCAGCAGCTCAGGACAGGTAGGAGATACGCAGTATTTT.

This chain links TRBV28 with TRBJ2-7; D is uncertain. V dropped 6 bases and J dropped 2 bases, with 5 bases sitting between them. The CDR3 totals 11 residues. The germline gives CDR1 MDHEN, CDR2 SYDVKM. In DNA form, the CDR3 reads TGTGCCAGCAGAACCCCCTACGAGCAGTACTTC. Protein sequence: CASRTPYEQYF.

This rearrangement joins TRBV3-1 (or the pseudogene TRBV3-2) to TRBJ1-2; D is ambiguous. V was shortened by 4 bases and J by 2 bases, with 20 bases between the two germline ends. The CDR3 covers 17 residues. Per germline, CDR1 LGHDT and CDR2 YNNKEL (reference sequence). CDR3 sequence (DNA): TGTGCCAGCAGCCGTGAGGGCAGGAAAGGAGTGAACTATGGCTACACCTTC. Translated, it gives CASSREGRKGVNYGYTF.

Here the CDR3 reads CASSLARGQETQYF. Here the CDR3 DNA reads TGTGCCAGCTCACTCGCGAGGGGCCAAGAGACCCAGTACTTC. The chain recombines TRBV18 with TRBJ2-5; D is possibly TRBD1 or TRBD2 (5 bases each). Trimming removed 4 bases from V and 1 base from J, with 10 bases in between. Germline loops: CDR1 KGHSH, CDR2 LQKENI. The CDR3 spans 14 residues.

This rearrangement joins TRBV5-1 to TRBJ2-1; D is unresolved. The V gene lost 2 bases and the J gene lost 10 bases, with 7 bases spanning the gap. Per the germline V gene, CDR1 is SGHRS and CDR2 is YFSETQ. This CDR3 contains 11 residues. The CDR3 nucleotides read TGCGCCAGCAGCTTCGGGTGGGAGCAGTTCTTC. This gives the protein CASSFGWEQFF.

The chain couples TRBV6-2 or TRBV6-3 to TRBJ1-6; D call uncertain. V lost 0 bases, J lost 14 bases, and 14 bases lay in between. This CDR3 region has 14 residues. Germline CDR1 reads MNHEY; CDR2 reads SVGEGT. The CDR3 sequence: CASSYSRTTEALHF. CDR3 DNA sequence: TGTGCCAGCAGTTACTCCCGGACCACGGAGGCCCTCCACTTT.

This rearrangement joins TRBV30 to TRBJ2-7; D gene uncertain. Trimming took off 0 bases at V and 10 bases at J, with 10 bases between the two ends. The CDR3 has 11 residues. CDR1 GTSNPN and CDR2 SVGIG come from the germline V gene (reference sequence). Here the CDR3 reads CAWSVGDRQYF. The CDR3 bases are TGTGCCTGGAGTGTTGGGGATAGACAGTACTTC.

The chain combines TRBV27 with TRBJ1-6; D is unresolved. Germline V gene lookup returns CDR1 MNHEY and CDR2 SMNVEV (reference sequence). The germline V and J ends were trimmed by 5 bases and 12 bases, with 11 bases remaining between them. This CDR3 comprises 12 residues. The CDR3 bases are TGTGCCAGCAGTCCCTATGGGGAACCCCTCCACTTT. This sequence encodes CASSPYGEPLHF.

The chain combines TRBV2 with TRBJ1-6, with 9 bases matching TRBD1. The CDR3 runs to 16 residues. Germline CDR1 and CDR2: SNHLY and FYNNEI. With V trimmed by 8 bases and J by 6 bases, 11 bases remained unmatched. This chain's CDR3 is CASGTGGALGNSPLHF. The CDR3 region has the DNA TGTGCCAGCGGCACAGGGGGCGCGTTAGGTAATTCACCCCTCCACTTT.

This clone was seen a single time. The rearrangement joins TRBV25-1 to TRBJ1-1; D might be TRBD1 (5 bases). Germline CDR1 reads MGHDK; CDR2 reads SYGVNS. This CDR3 contains 14 residues. The V end lost 7 bases, the J end lost 0 bases, and 12 bases lay between the germline ends. The CDR3 here is CASKGTGMNTEAFF. The CDR3 coding sequence is TGTGCCAGCAAGGGAACAGGCATGAACACTGAAGCTTTCTTT.

The CDR3 spells CASSGGESPLHF. CDR3 DNA: TGTGCCAGCAGCGGGGGGGAATCACCCCTCCACTTT. The chain has TRBV3-1 (or the pseudogene TRBV3-2) and TRBJ1-6; D might be TRBD1 (5 bases). Germline V gene data show CDR1 as LGHDT and CDR2 as YNNKEL (reference sequence). V shed 5 bases and J shed 10 bases, with 9 bases lying between them. The CDR3 has 12 amino acids.

The DNA of the CDR3 is TGTGCCAGCAGCCAAGCGACTAGCGGGGGCCCGGAGGAGCTGTTTTTT. Residues: CASSQATSGGPEELFF. The chain joins TRBV14 to TRBJ2-2; 12 nucleotides align to TRBD2. The CDR3 contains 16 residues. The V and J ends lost 1 base and 10 bases, in that order; junction bases with no gene match: 7. CDR1 and CDR2 (germline): SGHDN, FVKESK.

The V and J genes are TRBV5-1 and TRBJ2-1; D not resolved. This CDR3 spans 12 amino acids. Trimming shortened V by 6 bases and J by 2 bases, and 6 bases separated the two germline ends. Per the germline V gene, CDR1 is SGHRS and CDR2 is YFSETQ. The chain's CDR3 is CASNKAYNEQFF. As DNA, the CDR3 is TGCGCCAGCAATAAAGCCTACAATGAGCAGTTCTTC.

The chain recombines TRBV27 with TRBJ1-6; 8 nucleotides align to TRBD1. The CDR3 runs to 14 residues. Germline-derived CDR1 and CDR2 are MNHEY and SMNVEV (reference sequence). V was clipped by 8 bases and J by 9 bases; unmatched bases: 9. CDR3 sequence reads: CASRTGTGASPLHF. CDR3 nucleotide sequence: TGTGCCAGCCGAACCGGGACAGGAGCTTCACCCCTCCACTTT.

V gene TRBV15 combines with J gene TRBJ1-5; the D is unclear. The length of the CDR3 is 12 residues. V shed 5 bases and J shed 5 bases, with 7 bases lying between them. Germline CDR1 reads LNHNV; CDR2 reads YYDKDF (reference sequence). The CDR3 DNA sequence: TGTGCCACCAGCGCGTATTATCAGCCCCAGCATTTT. It encodes CATSAYYQPQHF.

This chain links TRBV5-4 with TRBJ1-2; 7 bases agree with TRBD1. After removal of 5 bases from V and 8 bases from J, the junction contained 12 bases not matched to a gene. Germline V CDR1 and CDR2: SGHNT, YYREEE (reference sequence). The CDR3 is 14 amino acids. This CDR3 is CASRTPRTGEGYTF. The DNA of the CDR3 is TGTGCCAGCAGGACCCCCCGCACAGGGGAGGGCTACACCTTC.

The rearrangement uses TRBV3-1 (or the pseudogene TRBV3-2) and TRBJ1-6; D is unclear. V dropped 8 bases and J dropped 9 bases, with 8 bases sitting between them. This CDR3 region has 11 residues. Germline V gene data show CDR1 as LGHDT and CDR2 as YNNKEL (reference sequence). The CDR3 region is CASGKGSPLHF. The CDR3 bases are TGTGCCAGCGGGAAGGGTTCACCCCTCCACTTT.

This chain connects TRBV10-3 to TRBJ2-2; possibly TRBD2 for D (6 bases). The CDR3 is made up of 15 amino acids. Germline-derived CDR1 and CDR2 are ENHRY and SYGVKD. The ends were cut back, 4 bases at V and 8 bases at J, with 17 bases in the middle. CDR3 protein: CAISVVQGGLGELFF. CDR3 bases: TGTGCCATCAGTGTGGTCCAGGGAGGATTGGGGGAGCTGTTTTTT.

This sequence joins TRBV18 and TRBJ1-1, with 7 bases fitting TRBD1. The CDR3 has 13 residues. CDR1 is KGHSH and CDR2 is LQKENI in the germline V gene. After removal of 4 bases from V and 5 bases from J, the junction contained 4 bases not matched to a gene. The CDR3 region is CASSRQGATEAFF. Written as DNA, the CDR3 is TGTGCCAGCTCACGACAGGGCGCGACTGAAGCTTTCTTT.

This chain connects TRBV19 to TRBJ1-1; D is possibly TRBD1 (6 bases). The CDR3 extends over 16 amino acids. V was clipped by 2 bases and J by 1 base, with 14 bases between them. Germline CDR1 is LNHDA and CDR2 is SQIVND (reference sequence). DNA for the CDR3: TGTGCCAGTAGTATACATCTCGGGGGGCCGAACACTGAAGCTTTCTTT. It encodes CASSIHLGGPNTEAFF.

The chain uses TRBV5-6 and TRBJ1-3; D gene uncertain. The germline V and J ends were trimmed by 2 bases and 0 bases, with 9 bases remaining between them. From germline, CDR1 is SGHDT and CDR2 YYEEEE. The CDR3 runs 15 residues. The CDR3 is CASSLRRTSGNTIYF. The CDR3 bases are TGTGCCAGCAGCTTACGGAGAACCTCTGGAAACACCATATATTTT.